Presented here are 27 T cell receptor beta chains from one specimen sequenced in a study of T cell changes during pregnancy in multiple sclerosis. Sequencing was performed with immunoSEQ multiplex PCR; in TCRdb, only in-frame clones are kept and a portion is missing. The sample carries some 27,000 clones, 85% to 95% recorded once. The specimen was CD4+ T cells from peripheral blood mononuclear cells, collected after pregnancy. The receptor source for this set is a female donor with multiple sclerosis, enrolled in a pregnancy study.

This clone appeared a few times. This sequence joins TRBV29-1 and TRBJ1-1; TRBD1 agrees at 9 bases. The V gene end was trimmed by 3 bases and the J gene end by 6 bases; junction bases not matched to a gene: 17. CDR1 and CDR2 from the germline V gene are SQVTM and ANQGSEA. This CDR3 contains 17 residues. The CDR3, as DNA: TGCAGCGTTGATAGTCTTGTGCAGGGGGACAGGGTACCTGAAGCTTTCTTT. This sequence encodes CSVDSLVQGDRVPEAFF.

The CDR3 sequence: CASGPSHTSGRAGEQFF. The CDR3 DNA is TGTGCTAGTGGCCCATCCCATACTAGCGGGAGAGCAGGTGAGCAGTTCTTC. The chain combines TRBV12-5 with TRBJ2-1, with 11 positions matching TRBD2. J lost 9 bases, V lost 6 bases, and 16 bases had no gene match. The germline V gene has CDR1 LGHNT and CDR2 FRNRAP. The CDR3 is made up of 17 amino acids.

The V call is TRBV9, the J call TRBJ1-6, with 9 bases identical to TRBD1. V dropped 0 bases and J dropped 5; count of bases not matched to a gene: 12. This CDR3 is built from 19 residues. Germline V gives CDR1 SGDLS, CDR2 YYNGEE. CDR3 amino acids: CASSVGVTGGGEDNSPLHF. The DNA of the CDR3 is TGTGCCAGCAGCGTAGGAGTCACAGGGGGCGGAGAAGATAATTCACCCCTCCACTTT.

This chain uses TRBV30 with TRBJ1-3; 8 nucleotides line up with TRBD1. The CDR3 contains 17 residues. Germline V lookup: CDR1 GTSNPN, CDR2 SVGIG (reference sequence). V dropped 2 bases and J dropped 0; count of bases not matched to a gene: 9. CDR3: CAWSTGGFGSSGNTIYF. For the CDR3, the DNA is TGTGCCTGGAGTACAGGGGGTTTTGGGAGCTCTGGAAACACCATATATTTT.

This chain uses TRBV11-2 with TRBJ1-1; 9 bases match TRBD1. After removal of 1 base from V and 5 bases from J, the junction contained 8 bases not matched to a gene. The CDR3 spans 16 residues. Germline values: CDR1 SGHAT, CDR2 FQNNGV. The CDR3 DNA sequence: TGTGCCAGCAGCTTAGTGGGACAGGGAGGTTGGACTGAAGCTTTCTTT. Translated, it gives CASSLVGQGGWTEAFF.

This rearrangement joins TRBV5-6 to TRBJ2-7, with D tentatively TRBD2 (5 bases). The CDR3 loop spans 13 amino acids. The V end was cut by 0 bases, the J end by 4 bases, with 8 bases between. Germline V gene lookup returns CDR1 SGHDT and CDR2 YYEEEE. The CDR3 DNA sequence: TGTGCCAGCAGCTTGGGAGGCGGGTACGAGCAGTACTTC. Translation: CASSLGGGYEQYF.

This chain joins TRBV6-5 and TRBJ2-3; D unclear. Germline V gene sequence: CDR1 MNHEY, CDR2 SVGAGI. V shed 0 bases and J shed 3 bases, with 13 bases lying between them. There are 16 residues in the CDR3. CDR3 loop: CASSYSAPSLTDTQYF. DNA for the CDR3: TGTGCCAGCAGTTACTCGGCGCCTAGTCTAACAGATACGCAGTATTTT.

The CDR3 DNA reads TGTGCCAGCAGCCGGATAACTAGCATGGTCGATGAGCAGTTCTTC. Translation gives CASSRITSMVDEQFF. The rearrangement joins TRBV7-8 to TRBJ2-1; TRBD2 might be the D (6 bases). V lost 5 bases, J lost 8 bases, and 19 bases lay in between. Per germline, CDR1 SGHVS and CDR2 FQNEAQ. This CDR3 region has 15 residues.

CDR3 region: CASSLGGNTIYF. The CDR3 nucleotides read TGTGCCAGCAGTTTAGGCGGAAACACCATATATTTT. The rearrangement joins TRBV28 to TRBJ1-3; no reliable D call. The CDR3 consists of 12 residues. Germline V gives CDR1 MDHEN, CDR2 SYDVKM. V lost 2 bases, J lost 4 bases, and 3 bases lay in between.

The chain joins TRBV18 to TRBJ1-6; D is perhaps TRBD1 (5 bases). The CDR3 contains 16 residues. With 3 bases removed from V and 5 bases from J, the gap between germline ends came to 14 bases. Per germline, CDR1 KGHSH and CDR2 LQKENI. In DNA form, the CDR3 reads TGTGCCAGCTCACCCGTTTTCAGGGCAGATAATTCACCCCTCCACTTT. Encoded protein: CASSPVFRADNSPLHF.

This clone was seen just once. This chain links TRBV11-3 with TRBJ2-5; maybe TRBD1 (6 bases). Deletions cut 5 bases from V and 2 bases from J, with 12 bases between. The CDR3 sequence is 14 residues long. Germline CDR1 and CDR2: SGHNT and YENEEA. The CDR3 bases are TGTGCCAGCAGCGGGGACATCGGACAAGAGACCCAGTACTTC. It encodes CASSGDIGQETQYF.

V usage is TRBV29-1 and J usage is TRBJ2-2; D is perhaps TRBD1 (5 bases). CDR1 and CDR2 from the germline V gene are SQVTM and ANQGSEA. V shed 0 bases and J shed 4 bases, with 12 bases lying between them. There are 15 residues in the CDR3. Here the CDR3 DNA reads TGCAGCGTTGAAGAAATGGGGCGCGGCACCGGGGAGCTGTTTTTT. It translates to CSVEEMGRGTGELFF.

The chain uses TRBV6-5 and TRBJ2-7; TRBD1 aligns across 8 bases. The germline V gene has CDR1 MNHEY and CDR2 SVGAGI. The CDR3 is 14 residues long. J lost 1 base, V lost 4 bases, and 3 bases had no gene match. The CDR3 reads CASSLQGESYEQYF. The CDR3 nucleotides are TGTGCCAGCAGTTTACAGGGGGAGTCCTACGAGCAGTACTTC.

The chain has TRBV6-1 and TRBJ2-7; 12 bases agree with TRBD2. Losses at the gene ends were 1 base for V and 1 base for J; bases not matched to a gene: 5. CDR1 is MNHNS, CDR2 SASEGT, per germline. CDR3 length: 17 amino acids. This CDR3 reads CASSEGTSGIGSYEQYF. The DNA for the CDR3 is TGTGCCAGCAGTGAAGGGACTAGCGGGATAGGGTCCTACGAGCAGTACTTC.

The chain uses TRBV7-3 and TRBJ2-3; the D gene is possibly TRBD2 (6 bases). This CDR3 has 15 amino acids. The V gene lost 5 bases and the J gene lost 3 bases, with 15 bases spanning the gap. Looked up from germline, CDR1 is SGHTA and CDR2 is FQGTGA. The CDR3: CASSLGMGGTDTQYF. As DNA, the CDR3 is TGTGCCAGCAGCCTGGGGATGGGGGGAACAGATACGCAGTATTTT.

The CDR3 DNA follows: TGTGCCAGCAGCTTAGGGACAGTTGAGGGCTATGGCTACACCTTC. It encodes CASSLGTVEGYGYTF. This chain links TRBV7-9 with TRBJ1-2; TRBD1 might be the D (6 bases). CDR3 length: 15 residues. V lost 1 base and J lost 4, with 13 bases in between. Germline values: CDR1 SEHNR, CDR2 FQNEAQ (reference sequence).

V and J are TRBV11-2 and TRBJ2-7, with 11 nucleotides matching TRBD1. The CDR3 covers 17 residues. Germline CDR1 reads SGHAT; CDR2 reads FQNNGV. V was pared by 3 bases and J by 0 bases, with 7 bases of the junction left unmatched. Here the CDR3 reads CASSFPGQGARSYEQYF. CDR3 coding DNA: TGTGCCAGCAGCTTCCCCGGACAGGGGGCGCGCTCCTACGAGCAGTACTTC.

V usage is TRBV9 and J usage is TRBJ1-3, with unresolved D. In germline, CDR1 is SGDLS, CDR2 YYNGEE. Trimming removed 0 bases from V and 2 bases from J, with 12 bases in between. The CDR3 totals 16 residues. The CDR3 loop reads CASSVDNGQTGNTIYF. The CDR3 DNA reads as TGTGCCAGCAGCGTAGATAATGGCCAAACTGGAAACACCATATATTTT.

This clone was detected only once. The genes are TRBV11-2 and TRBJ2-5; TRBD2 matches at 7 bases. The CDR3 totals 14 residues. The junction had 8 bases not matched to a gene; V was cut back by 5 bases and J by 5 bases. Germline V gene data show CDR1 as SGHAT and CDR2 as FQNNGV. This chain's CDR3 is CASSPQIGGETQYF. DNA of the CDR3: TGTGCCAGCAGCCCCCAGATCGGGGGGGAGACCCAGTACTTC.

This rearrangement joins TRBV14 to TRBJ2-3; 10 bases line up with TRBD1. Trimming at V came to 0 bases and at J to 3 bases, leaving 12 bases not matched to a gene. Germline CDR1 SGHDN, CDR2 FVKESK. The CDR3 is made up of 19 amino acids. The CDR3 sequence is CASSQEILRGTGATDTQYF. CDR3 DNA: TGTGCCAGCAGCCAAGAAATCCTTAGGGGGACAGGGGCGACAGATACGCAGTATTTT.

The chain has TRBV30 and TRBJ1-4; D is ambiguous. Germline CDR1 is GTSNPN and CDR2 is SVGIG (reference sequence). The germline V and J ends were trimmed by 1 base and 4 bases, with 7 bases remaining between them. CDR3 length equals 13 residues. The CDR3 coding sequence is TGTGCCTGGAGTGCCCCAAATAATGAAAAACTGTTTTTT. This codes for CAWSAPNNEKLFF.

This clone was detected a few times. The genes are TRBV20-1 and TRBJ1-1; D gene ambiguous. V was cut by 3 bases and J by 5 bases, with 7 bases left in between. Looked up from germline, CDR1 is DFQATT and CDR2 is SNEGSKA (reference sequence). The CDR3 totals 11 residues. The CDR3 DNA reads TGCAGTGCTAGGCCACGGACTGAAGCTTTCTTT. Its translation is CSARPRTEAFF.

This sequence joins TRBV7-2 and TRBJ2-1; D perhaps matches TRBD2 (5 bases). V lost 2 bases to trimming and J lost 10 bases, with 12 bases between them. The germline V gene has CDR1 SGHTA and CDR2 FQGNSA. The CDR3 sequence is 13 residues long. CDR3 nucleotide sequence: TGTGCCAGCAGCTTACCCCAGCGGTGGGAGCAGTTCTTC. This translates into CASSLPQRWEQFF.

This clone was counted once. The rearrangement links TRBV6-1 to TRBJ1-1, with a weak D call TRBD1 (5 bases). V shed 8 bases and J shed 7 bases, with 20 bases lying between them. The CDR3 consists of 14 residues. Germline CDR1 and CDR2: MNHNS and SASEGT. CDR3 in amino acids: CASHDIVWGGEAFF. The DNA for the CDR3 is TGTGCCAGCCATGATATCGTGTGGGGGGGTGAAGCTTTCTTT.

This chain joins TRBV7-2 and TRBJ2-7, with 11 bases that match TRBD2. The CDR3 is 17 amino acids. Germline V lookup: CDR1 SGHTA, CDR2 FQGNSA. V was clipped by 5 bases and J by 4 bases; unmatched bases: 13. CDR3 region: CASSPRLTTSGAYEQYF. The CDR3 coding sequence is TGTGCCAGCAGCCCTCGACTAACGACTAGCGGGGCATACGAGCAGTACTTC. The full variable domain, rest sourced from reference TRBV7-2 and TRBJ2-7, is GAGVSQSPSNKVTEKGKDVELRCDPISGHTALYWYRQSLGQGLEFLIYFQGNSAPDKSGLPSDRFSAERTGGSVSTLTIQRTQQEDSAVYLCASSPRLTTSGAYEQYFGPGTRLTVT.

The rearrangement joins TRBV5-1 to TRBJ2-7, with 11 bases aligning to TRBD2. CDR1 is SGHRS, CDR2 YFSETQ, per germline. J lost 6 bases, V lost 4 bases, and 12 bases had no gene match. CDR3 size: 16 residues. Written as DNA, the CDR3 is TGCGCCAGCAGCCTGGGAGTCCTAGCGGGAGGAGGCGAGCAGTACTTC. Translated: CASSLGVLAGGGEQYF.

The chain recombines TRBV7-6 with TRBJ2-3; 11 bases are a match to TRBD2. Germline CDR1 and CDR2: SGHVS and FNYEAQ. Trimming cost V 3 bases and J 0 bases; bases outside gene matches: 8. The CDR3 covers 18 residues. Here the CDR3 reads CASSFGTTSGGSTDTQYF. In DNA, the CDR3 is TGTGCCAGCAGCTTTGGGACAACTAGCGGGGGTAGCACAGATACGCAGTATTTT.